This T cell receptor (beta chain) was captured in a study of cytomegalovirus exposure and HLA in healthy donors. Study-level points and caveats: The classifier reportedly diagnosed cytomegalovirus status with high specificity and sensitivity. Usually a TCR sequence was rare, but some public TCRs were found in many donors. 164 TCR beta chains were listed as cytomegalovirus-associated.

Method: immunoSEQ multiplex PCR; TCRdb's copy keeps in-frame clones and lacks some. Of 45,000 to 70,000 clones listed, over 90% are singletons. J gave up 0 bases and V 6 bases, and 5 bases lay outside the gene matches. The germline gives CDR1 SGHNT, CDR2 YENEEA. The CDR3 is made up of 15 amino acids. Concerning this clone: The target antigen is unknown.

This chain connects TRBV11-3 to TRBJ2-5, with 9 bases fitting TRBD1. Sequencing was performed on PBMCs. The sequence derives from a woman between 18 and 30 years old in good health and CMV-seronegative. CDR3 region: CASSRRDRDQETQYF. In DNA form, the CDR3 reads TGTGCCAGCAGTCGCCGGGACAGGGACCAAGAGACCCAGTACTTC.